The clone carrying this TCR beta chain was counted once. The antigen remains unidentified. This record comes from a study of graft-versus-host responses after intestinal transplantation. Study information: Isolated intestinal, liver-intestinal, or multivisceral transplants had been given to the recipients. For 2 to 4 years after anti-thymocyte globulin induction, all recipients took tacrolimus and steroids. The study's findings and limits: Allografts carried high graft-versus-host to host-versus-graft clonal ratios in patients having graft-donor T cell macrochimerism.

The CDR3 is 21 residues long. From germline, CDR1 is SGDLS and CDR2 YYNGEE. With 4 bases clipped from V and 1 base from J, the junction kept 13 bases outside the gene matches. TCRdb's copy holds only in-frame clones and misses some; the assay was immunoSEQ multiplex PCR. The sample contains roughly 80,000 clones, roughly 90% of which appear only once. The chain couples TRBV9 to TRBJ2-6; 14 bases match TRBD2. Sequences were derived from PBMCs, sampled 98 days after intestinal transplantation. This TCR was recovered from a human patient who received an intestinal transplant, so some T cells may come from the graft donor. The CDR3 DNA reads as TGTGCCAGCAGCCCCATGGGGGGGACTAGCGGGGGTCCTTCTGGGGCCAACGTCCTGACTTTC. Its translation is CASSPMGGTSGGPSGANVLTF.